These T cell receptor beta chains were read from a single sample in a study of cytomegalovirus exposure and HLA in healthy donors. TCRdb's table, derived via immunoSEQ multiplex PCR, lists solely in-frame clones and lacks some. The sample yields some 180,000 clones, 65% to 85% seen once. The sample was PBMCs. Every receptor here comes from a female donor in good health and CMV-seronegative. The CDR3 runs from the conserved cysteine through the conserved F or W. The order of the fields is V gene, J gene, CDR3 length, CDR3 protein.

v_gene: TRBV6-6; j_gene: NA; len: 14; CDR3aa: CASSHRQVTYEQYF
v_gene: TRBV18; j_gene: TRBJ2-7; len: 13; CDR3aa: CASSRDSSYEQYF
v_gene: TRBV2; j_gene: TRBJ1-2; len: 13; CDR3aa: CASSAGEHYGYTF
v_gene: TRBV19; j_gene: TRBJ2-3; len: 13; CDR3aa: CASSKGGGDTQYF
v_gene: TRBV7-2; j_gene: TRBJ2-7; len: 13; CDR3aa: CASSNRGYYEQYF
v_gene: TRBV2; j_gene: TRBJ1-1; len: 12; CDR3aa: CASSLTGPEAFF
v_gene: TRBV19; j_gene: TRBJ1-5; len: 14; CDR3aa: CASAWGEGNQPQHF
v_gene: TRBV5-1; j_gene: TRBJ1-1; len: 18; CDR3aa: CASSLGAGGFSLNTEAFF
v_gene: TRBV5-4; j_gene: TRBJ2-3; len: 15; CDR3aa: CASSDIAGGGDTQYF
v_gene: TRBV27; j_gene: TRBJ2-5; len: 17; CDR3aa: CASGPPTSGTRGETQYF
v_gene: TRBV7-9; j_gene: TRBJ2-7; len: 14; CDR3aa: CASSYIAGPYEQYF